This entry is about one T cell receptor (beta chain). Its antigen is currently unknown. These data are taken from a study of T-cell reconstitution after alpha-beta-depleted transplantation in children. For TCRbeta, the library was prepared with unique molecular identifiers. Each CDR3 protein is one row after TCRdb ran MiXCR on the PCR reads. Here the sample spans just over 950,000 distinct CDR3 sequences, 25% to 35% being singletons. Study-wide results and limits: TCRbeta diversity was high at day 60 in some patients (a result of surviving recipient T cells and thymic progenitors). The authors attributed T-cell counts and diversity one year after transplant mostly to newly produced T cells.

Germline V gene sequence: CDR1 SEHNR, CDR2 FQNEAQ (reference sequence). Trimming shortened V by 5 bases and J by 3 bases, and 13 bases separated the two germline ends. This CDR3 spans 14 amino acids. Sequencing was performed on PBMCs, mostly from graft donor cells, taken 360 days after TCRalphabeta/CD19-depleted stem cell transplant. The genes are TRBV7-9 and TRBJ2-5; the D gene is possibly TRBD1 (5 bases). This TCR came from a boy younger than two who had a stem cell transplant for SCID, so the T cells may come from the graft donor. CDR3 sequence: CASSDRQTKETQYF. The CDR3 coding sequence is TGTGCCAGCAGCGACCGACAGACAAAAGAGACCCAGTACTTC. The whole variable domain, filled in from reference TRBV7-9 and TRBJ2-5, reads DTGVSQNPRHKITKRGQNVTFRCDPISEHNRLYWYRQTLGQGPEFLTYFQNEAQLEKSRLLSDRFSAERPKGSFSTLEIQRTEQGDSAMYLCASSDRQTKETQYFGPGTRLLVL.